This T cell receptor beta chain was retrieved from a study of T cell responses to AZD1222 COVID-19 vaccine. Findings and limits, study-wide: The donor group comprised mostly white British people and more females; the analysis possibly underestimated clonal diversity. The number of AZD1222 recipients seropositive at baseline was only five or six. There were repertoire samples only from the period after the peak T cell response.

The table came from immunoSEQ multiplex PCR; TCRdb's copy has only in-frame clones and leaves some out. The profile covers 40,000 to 50,000 clones, with roughly 84% appearing a single time and more than 15% taken by the ten largest. Worth noting for this clone: Its specificity is unknown.

This CDR3 region has 17 residues. Germline CDR1 and CDR2: LNHDA and SQIVND (reference sequence). Deletions cut 0 bases from V and 4 bases from J, with 16 bases between. Pooled in the analysis were second doses at about 4 or about 12 weeks. The source of this sequence is an adult who received the AZD1222 COVID-19 vaccine. The sequencing used peripheral blood, collected 28 days after the second AZD1222 dose. The chain is built from TRBV19 and TRBJ1-5, with D tentatively TRBD1 (6 bases). The CDR3 nucleotides read TGTGCCAGTAGTATAGATCCCTCAGGGGAGAGAAATCAGCCCCAGCATTTT. Amino acid sequence: CASSIDPSGERNQPQHF.